The rows below give T cell receptor beta chains drawn from one sample of a study of metastatic and nonmetastatic thyroid tumors. TCRdb ran MiXCR on the PCR reads. The profile shows some 84,000 clones, over 8.5% of them singletons. Sequenced: blood. These receptors were collected from a female donor with papillary thyroid cancer or a benign thyroid nodule (not recorded which). Some clones in this sample may be carry-over from other donors' samples. CDR3s include the opening cysteine and the closing phenylalanine or tryptophan. A D gene is named only where the DNA matches it firmly. Clone size is shown for a subset of rows, as once, few, many or a class of expanded clone.

j_call: TRBJ2-4
v_call: TRBV6-5
clone_size: NA
d_call: NA
cdr3_aa: CASSYSHGHIQYF
cdr3_nt: TGTGCCAGCAGTTACTCCCACGGGCACATTCAGTACTTC

j_call: TRBJ1-1
v_call: TRBV10-2
clone_size: many
d_call: NA
cdr3_aa: CASSEGPGHNTEAFF
cdr3_nt: TGCGCCAGCAGTGAGGGGCCGGGACACAACACTGAAGCTTTCTTT

j_call: TRBJ2-7
v_call: TRBV6-6
clone_size: many
d_call: NA
cdr3_aa: CASSYLGPPTYEQYF
cdr3_nt: TGTGCCAGCAGTTACTTGGGGCCTCCCACCTACGAGCAGTACTTC

j_call: TRBJ2-3
v_call: TRBV6-1
clone_size: NA
d_call: NA
cdr3_aa: CASSEDGGCTDTQYF
cdr3_nt: TGTGCCAGCAGTGAAGATGGCGGGTGCACAGATACGCAGTATTTT

j_call: TRBJ1-6
v_call: TRBV5-1
clone_size: NA
d_call: NA
cdr3_aa: CASSLESLSSYNSPLHF
cdr3_nt: TGCGCCAGCAGCTTGGAGTCTCTGAGCTCCTATAATTCACCCCTCCACTTT

j_call: TRBJ1-2
v_call: TRBV12-3/TRBV12-4
clone_size: many
d_call: TRBD1
cdr3_aa: CASSPRRGPNYGYTF
cdr3_nt: TGTGCCAGCAGTCCTCGCAGGGGGCCCAACTATGGCTACACCTTC

j_call: TRBJ2-7
v_call: TRBV2
clone_size: many
d_call: NA
cdr3_aa: CASSTGPSLYEQYF
cdr3_nt: TGTGCCAGCAGCACGGGACCGTCGTTGTACGAGCAGTACTTC

j_call: TRBJ2-4
v_call: TRBV20-1
clone_size: NA
d_call: NA
cdr3_aa: CSGGEDRPLAKNIQYF
cdr3_nt: TGCAGTGGGGGGGAAGACAGGCCTTTAGCCAAAAACATTCAGTACTTC

j_call: TRBJ2-7
v_call: TRBV12-3/TRBV12-4
clone_size: many
d_call: NA
cdr3_aa: CASSIRDTSDEQYF
cdr3_nt: TGTGCCAGCAGTATCCGGGACACCTCCGACGAGCAGTACTTC

j_call: TRBJ1-2
v_call: TRBV24-1
clone_size: many
d_call: TRBD1
cdr3_aa: CATSEGTAYGYTF
cdr3_nt: TGTGCCACCAGTGAGGGGACAGCATATGGCTACACCTTC

j_call: TRBJ2-1
v_call: TRBV6-4
clone_size: many
d_call: TRBD1
cdr3_aa: CASSVSDREVNEQFF
cdr3_nt: TGTGCCAGCAGTGTGTCGGACAGGGAGGTCAATGAGCAGTTCTTC

j_call: TRBJ2-7
v_call: TRBV5-6
clone_size: many
d_call: TRBD2
cdr3_aa: CASSETSGGAYEQYF
cdr3_nt: TGTGCCAGCAGCGAAACTAGCGGGGGGGCCTACGAGCAGTACTTC

j_call: TRBJ2-1
v_call: TRBV30
clone_size: many
d_call: NA
cdr3_aa: CAWSTLDNEQFF
cdr3_nt: TGTGCCTGGAGCACACTGGACAATGAGCAGTTCTTC

j_call: TRBJ2-7
v_call: TRBV6-2/TRBV6-3
clone_size: NA
d_call: NA
cdr3_aa: CASSGVLGDSYEQYF
cdr3_nt: TGTGCCAGCAGCGGGGTACTAGGGGACTCCTACGAGCAGTACTTC

j_call: TRBJ2-2
v_call: TRBV27
clone_size: many
d_call: TRBD1
cdr3_aa: CASSPGQGPNTGELFF
cdr3_nt: TGTGCCAGCAGTCCCGGACAGGGCCCGAACACCGGGGAGCTGTTCTTT

j_call: TRBJ2-3
v_call: TRBV13
clone_size: few
d_call: TRBD2
cdr3_aa: CASSLRTSGVADTQYF
cdr3_nt: TGTGCCAGCAGCTTACGGACTAGCGGGGTGGCAGATACGCAGTATTTT

j_call: TRBJ1-2
v_call: TRBV5-6
clone_size: many
d_call: NA
cdr3_aa: CASSLRGTIGYTF
cdr3_nt: TGTGCCAGCAGCTTGCGGGGAACTATAGGCTACACCTTC

j_call: TRBJ2-7
v_call: TRBV5-1
clone_size: many
d_call: NA
cdr3_aa: CASSPGGEQYF
cdr3_nt: TGCGCCAGCAGCCCTGGTGGGGAGCAGTACTTC

j_call: TRBJ2-2
v_call: TRBV29-1
clone_size: many
d_call: TRBD1
cdr3_aa: CSVARTGESGELFF
cdr3_nt: TGCAGCGTCGCTAGGACAGGGGAGTCCGGGGAGCTGTTTTTT

j_call: TRBJ2-5
v_call: TRBV5-1
clone_size: NA
d_call: TRBD2
cdr3_aa: CASSRSTSSGREETQYF
cdr3_nt: TGCGCCAGCAGCCGTTCGACTTCTAGCGGGAGGGAAGAGACCCAGTACTTC

j_call: TRBJ2-7
v_call: TRBV18
clone_size: NA
d_call: NA
cdr3_aa: CASSPLGWEQYF
cdr3_nt: TGTGCCAGCTCACCCCTTGGGTGGGAGCAGTACTTC

j_call: TRBJ1-4
v_call: TRBV7-2
clone_size: many
d_call: NA
cdr3_aa: CASSQDGSNEKLFF
cdr3_nt: TGTGCCAGCAGCCAGGACGGGTCTAATGAAAAACTGTTTTTT

j_call: TRBJ2-7
v_call: TRBV9
clone_size: few
d_call: TRBD1
cdr3_aa: CASSPRSDRVNTYEQYF
cdr3_nt: TGTGCCAGCAGCCCCCGCTCGGACAGGGTGAATACCTACGAGCAGTACTTC

j_call: TRBJ1-3
v_call: TRBV5-1
clone_size: many
d_call: NA
cdr3_aa: CASSEEGDGNTIYF
cdr3_nt: TGCGCCAGCAGCGAGGAGGGTGATGGAAACACCATATATTTT

j_call: TRBJ1-2
v_call: TRBV6-4
clone_size: many
d_call: TRBD1
cdr3_aa: CASSDSGGADGYTF
cdr3_nt: TGTGCCAGCAGTGATTCAGGGGGCGCGGATGGCTACACCTTC

j_call: TRBJ2-5
v_call: TRBV9
clone_size: few
d_call: TRBD2
cdr3_aa: CASSGTDTGGAYQETQYF
cdr3_nt: TGTGCCAGCAGCGGGACAGATACCGGGGGGGCCTACCAAGAGACCCAGTACTTC

j_call: TRBJ1-2
v_call: TRBV12-3/TRBV12-4
clone_size: few
d_call: NA
cdr3_aa: CASSLTGLGGYTF
cdr3_nt: TGTGCCAGCAGCCTAACAGGGTTAGGAGGCTACACCTTC

j_call: TRBJ2-3
v_call: TRBV12-3/TRBV12-4
clone_size: many
d_call: TRBD2
cdr3_aa: CASKIGLAGGRDTQYF
cdr3_nt: TGTGCCAGCAAGATAGGACTAGCGGGGGGACGGGATACGCAGTATTTT

j_call: TRBJ2-5
v_call: TRBV29-1
clone_size: few
d_call: NA
cdr3_aa: CSVSAGPAETQYF
cdr3_nt: TGCAGCGTTTCGGCAGGGCCCGCGGAGACCCAGTACTTC

j_call: TRBJ2-1
v_call: TRBV20-1
clone_size: many
d_call: TRBD2
cdr3_aa: CSARAGGTYNEQFF
cdr3_nt: TGCAGTGCTAGAGCGGGGGGTACTTACAATGAGCAGTTCTTC

j_call: TRBJ2-5
v_call: TRBV10-2
clone_size: NA
d_call: TRBD2
cdr3_aa: CASSWTSGVGETQYF
cdr3_nt: TGCGCCAGCAGTTGGACTAGCGGGGTAGGAGAGACCCAGTACTTC

j_call: TRBJ2-7
v_call: TRBV7-9
clone_size: NA
d_call: TRBD1
cdr3_aa: CASSPQGICEQYF
cdr3_nt: TGTGCCAGCAGCCCACAGGGGATCTGCGAGCAGTACTTC

j_call: TRBJ2-3
v_call: TRBV10-3
clone_size: NA
d_call: TRBD1
cdr3_aa: CAISQGQGFGTDTQYF
cdr3_nt: TGTGCCATCAGTCAGGGACAGGGGTTTGGCACAGATACGCAGTATTTT

j_call: TRBJ2-7
v_call: TRBV28
clone_size: many
d_call: TRBD1
cdr3_aa: CASKDIQGASYEQYF
cdr3_nt: TGTGCCAGCAAAGACATCCAGGGGGCTTCCTACGAGCAGTACTTC

j_call: TRBJ1-2
v_call: TRBV20-1
clone_size: many
d_call: TRBD1
cdr3_aa: CSAPGQDSYGYTF
cdr3_nt: TGCAGTGCACCGGGACAGGATAGCTATGGCTACACCTTC

j_call: TRBJ2-2
v_call: TRBV7-9
clone_size: many
d_call: NA
cdr3_aa: CASSLPGDTGELFF
cdr3_nt: TGTGCCAGCAGCTTACCAGGGGACACCGGGGAGCTGTTTTTT

j_call: TRBJ2-3
v_call: TRBV6-2/TRBV6-3
clone_size: many
d_call: TRBD2
cdr3_aa: CASSLLPWGSGGHTQYF
cdr3_nt: TGTGCCAGCAGTCTCCTTCCTTGGGGTAGCGGGGGGCATACGCAGTATTTT

j_call: TRBJ2-3
v_call: TRBV27
clone_size: many
d_call: NA
cdr3_aa: CASSSQAASTDTQYF
cdr3_nt: TGTGCCAGCAGTTCCCAAGCGGCTAGCACAGATACGCAGTATTTT

j_call: TRBJ2-7
v_call: TRBV7-9
clone_size: many
d_call: NA
cdr3_aa: CASSNRDAYEQYF
cdr3_nt: TGTGCCAGCAGCAACCGGGATGCCTACGAGCAGTACTTC

j_call: TRBJ1-2
v_call: TRBV30
clone_size: many
d_call: NA
cdr3_aa: CAWSLTLDWDGYTF
cdr3_nt: TGTGCCTGGAGTCTGACCCTGGACTGGGATGGCTACACCTTC

j_call: TRBJ2-2
v_call: TRBV9
clone_size: many
d_call: TRBD2
cdr3_aa: CASSGSGVGELFF
cdr3_nt: TGTGCCAGCAGCGGTAGCGGGGTCGGGGAGCTGTTTTTT

j_call: TRBJ1-6
v_call: TRBV6-1
clone_size: NA
d_call: TRBD1
cdr3_aa: CASSNGGQGGSPLHF
cdr3_nt: TGTGCCAGCTCCAACGGGGGACAGGGGGGTTCACCCCTCCACTTT

j_call: TRBJ1-1
v_call: TRBV5-6
clone_size: many
d_call: TRBD1
cdr3_aa: CASSSRQGAAEAFF
cdr3_nt: TGTGCCAGCAGCTCGAGGCAGGGGGCGGCTGAAGCTTTCTTT

j_call: TRBJ1-2
v_call: TRBV20-1
clone_size: few
d_call: NA
cdr3_aa: CSVPGATNYGYTF
cdr3_nt: TGCAGTGTTCCAGGGGCGACTAACTATGGCTACACCTTC

j_call: TRBJ2-3
v_call: TRBV6-1
clone_size: many
d_call: TRBD2
cdr3_aa: CASSEGGGATDTQYF
cdr3_nt: TGTGCCAGCAGTGAAGGCGGGGGGGCCACAGATACGCAGTATTTT

j_call: TRBJ1-2
v_call: TRBV4-2
clone_size: NA
d_call: NA
cdr3_aa: CASSPGGGVTDYGYTF
cdr3_nt: TGTGCCAGCAGCCCCGGAGGCGGAGTAACCGACTATGGCTACACCTTC

j_call: TRBJ1-6
v_call: TRBV20-1
clone_size: many
d_call: TRBD1
cdr3_aa: CSARVWGQEFSSYNSPLHF
cdr3_nt: TGCAGTGCTAGAGTTTGGGGACAGGAGTTCAGCTCCTATAATTCACCCCTCCACTTT

j_call: TRBJ1-1
v_call: TRBV6-1
clone_size: many
d_call: TRBD1
cdr3_aa: CASSPGQGRGFTEAFF
cdr3_nt: TGTGCCAGCAGTCCGGGACAGGGGAGGGGGTTTACTGAAGCTTTCTTT

j_call: TRBJ1-6
v_call: TRBV11-2
clone_size: many
d_call: NA
cdr3_aa: CASSLEGVYNSPLHF
cdr3_nt: TGTGCCAGCAGCTTAGAAGGGGTCTATAATTCACCCCTCCACTTT

j_call: TRBJ2-2
v_call: TRBV9
clone_size: few
d_call: NA
cdr3_aa: CASSVENRANTGELFF
cdr3_nt: TGTGCCAGCAGCGTAGAAAACAGGGCGAACACCGGGGAGCTGTTTTTT

j_call: TRBJ1-2
v_call: TRBV3-1
clone_size: many
d_call: TRBD1
cdr3_aa: CASSQAGTGRKYGYTF
cdr3_nt: TGTGCCAGCAGCCAAGCCGGGACAGGGCGAAAGTATGGCTACACCTTC

j_call: TRBJ2-3
v_call: TRBV6-4
clone_size: many
d_call: NA
cdr3_aa: CASSRAGGTDTQYF
cdr3_nt: TGTGCCAGCAGCAGAGCCGGGGGCACAGATACGCAGTATTTT

j_call: TRBJ2-1
v_call: TRBV15
clone_size: many
d_call: NA
cdr3_aa: CATSRLRNEQFF
cdr3_nt: TGTGCCACCAGCAGGTTACGCAATGAGCAGTTCTTC

j_call: TRBJ2-7
v_call: TRBV4-1
clone_size: many
d_call: TRBD2
cdr3_aa: CASSQGRGGAGEQYF
cdr3_nt: TGCGCCAGCAGCCAAGGTCGCGGGGGGGCTGGGGAGCAGTACTTC

j_call: TRBJ1-2
v_call: TRBV6-1
clone_size: many
d_call: TRBD1
cdr3_aa: CASSEPRDRAWDTF
cdr3_nt: TGTGCCAGCAGTGAACCCCGGGACAGGGCTTGGGACACCTTC